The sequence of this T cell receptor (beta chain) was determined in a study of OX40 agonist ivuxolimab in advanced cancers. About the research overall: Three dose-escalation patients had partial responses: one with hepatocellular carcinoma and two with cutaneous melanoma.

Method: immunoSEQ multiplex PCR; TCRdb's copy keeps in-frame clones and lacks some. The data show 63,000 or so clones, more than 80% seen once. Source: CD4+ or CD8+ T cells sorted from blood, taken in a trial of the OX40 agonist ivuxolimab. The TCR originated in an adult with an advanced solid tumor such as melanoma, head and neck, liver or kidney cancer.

In DNA form, the CDR3 reads TGTGCCAGCAGCTTAGCGGGACAGGTCCGCGAAGAGACCCAGTACTTC. Translation: CASSLAGQVREETQYF. J is TRBJ2-5 and V is TRBV11-2; 8 nucleotides align to TRBD1. Germline V gene data show CDR1 as SGHAT and CDR2 as FQNNGV. CDR3 length: 16 amino acids. The J segment lost 3 bases and the V segment lost 1 base, leaving 7 bases of the junction unmatched.